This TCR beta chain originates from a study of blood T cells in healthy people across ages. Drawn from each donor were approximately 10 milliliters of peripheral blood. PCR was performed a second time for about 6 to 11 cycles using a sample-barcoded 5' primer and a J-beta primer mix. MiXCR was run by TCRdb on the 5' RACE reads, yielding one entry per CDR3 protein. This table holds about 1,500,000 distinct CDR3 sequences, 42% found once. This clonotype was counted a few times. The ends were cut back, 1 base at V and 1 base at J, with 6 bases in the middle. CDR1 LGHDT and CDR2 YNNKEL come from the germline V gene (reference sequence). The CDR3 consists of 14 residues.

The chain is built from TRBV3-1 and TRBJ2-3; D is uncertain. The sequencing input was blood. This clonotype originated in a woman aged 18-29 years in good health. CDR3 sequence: CASSQASGTDTQYF. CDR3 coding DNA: TGTGCCAGCAGCCAAGCGAGCGGCACAGATACGCAGTATTTT.